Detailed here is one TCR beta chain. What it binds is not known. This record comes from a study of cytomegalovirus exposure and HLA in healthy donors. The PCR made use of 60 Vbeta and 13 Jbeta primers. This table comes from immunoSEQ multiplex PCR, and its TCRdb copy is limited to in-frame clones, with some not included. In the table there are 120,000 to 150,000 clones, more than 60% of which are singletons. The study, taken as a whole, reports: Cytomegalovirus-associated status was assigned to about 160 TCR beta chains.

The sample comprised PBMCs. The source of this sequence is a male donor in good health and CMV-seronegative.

DNA of the CDR3: TGTGCCTGGAGTGTACTCAGGGGACAGTATAATTCACCCCTCCACTTT. Its protein is CAWSVLRGQYNSPLHF. This rearrangement joins TRBV30 to TRBJ1-6; 7 bases are shared with TRBD1. Germline loops: CDR1 GTSNPN, CDR2 SVGIG (reference sequence). V lost 0 bases, J lost 4 bases, and 6 bases stayed unmatched. There are 16 residues in the CDR3.